Presented here are 30 T cell receptor beta chains from one specimen sequenced in a study of T cell clones after liver transplantation. Sequenced by immunoSEQ multiplex PCR; TCRdb stores in-frame clones only, minus some. This table has about 51,000 clones, about 69% appearing once. The starting material was CD4+ T cells from blood, obtained less than 70 months after liver transplant. These receptors all stem from a human patient who received a liver transplant. The graft donor may have contributed some T cells.

This chain joins TRBV29-1 and TRBJ2-5; D tentatively fits TRBD1 or TRBD2 (5 bases each). The germline V gene encodes CDR1 SQVTM and CDR2 ANQGSEA. The CDR3 is 12 amino acids. The germline V and J ends were trimmed by 7 bases and 5 bases, with 14 bases remaining between them. The CDR3 sequence: CSEGRSGETQYF. The CDR3, as DNA: TGCAGCGAGGGGCGCTCGGGGGAGACCCAGTACTTC. The full variable domain, rest sourced from reference TRBV29-1 and TRBJ2-5, is SAVISQKPSRDICQRGTSLTIQCQVDSQVTMMFWYRQQPGQSLTLIATANQGSEATYESGFVIDKFPISRPNLTFSTLTVSNMSPEDSSIYLCSEGRSGETQYFGPGTRLLVL.

This clone was observed a few times. The same CDR3 can be traced to other DNA sequences in this sample. CDR3 sequence reads: CASSLTGGRNSPLHF. The CDR3 coding sequence is TGTGCCAGCAGCTTGACAGGGGGCAGGAATTCACCCCTCCACTTT. The V and J genes are TRBV7-9 and TRBJ1-6; 10 bases fit TRBD1. Per the germline V gene, CDR1 is SEHNR and CDR2 is FQNEAQ (reference sequence). With 3 bases clipped from V and 7 bases from J, the junction kept 3 bases outside the gene matches. This CDR3 spans 15 amino acids. The full variable domain, its missing parts supplied by reference TRBV7-9 and TRBJ1-6, is DTGVSQNPRHKITKRGQNVTFRCDPISEHNRLYWYRQTLGQGPEFLTYFQNEAQLEKSRLLSDRFSAERPKGSFSTLEIQRTEQGDSAMYLCASSLTGGRNSPLHFGNGTRLTVT.

The genes are TRBV7-2 and TRBJ2-3; D uncertain. Trimming cost V 4 bases and J 1 base, with 15 bases left between them. The germline CDR1 and CDR2 sequences are SGHTA and FQGNSA. This CDR3 spans 16 amino acids. CDR3 amino acids: CASSSSLSRGTDTQYF. CDR3 DNA: TGTGCCAGCAGCTCGTCTCTATCAAGGGGCACAGATACGCAGTATTTT.

This rearrangement joins TRBV11-3 to TRBJ2-2; D unclear. This CDR3 is 11 amino acids long. Between the trimmed V and J ends, which lost 8 bases and 0 bases, there was a span of 1 base. The germline V gene encodes CDR1 SGHNT and CDR2 YENEEA. CDR3: CASSNTGELFF. In nucleotides, the CDR3 is TGTGCCAGCTCGAACACCGGGGAGCTGTTTTTT.

This sequence joins TRBV5-5 and TRBJ2-2; the match to TRBD2 covers 11 bases. The CDR3 is 16 residues long. The germline CDR1 and CDR2 sequences are SGHKS and YYEKEE (reference sequence). The junction had 2 bases not matched to a gene; V was cut back by 0 bases and J by 4 bases. The CDR3 here is CASSLAGTSGTGELFF. For the CDR3, the DNA is TGTGCCAGCAGCTTGGCCGGGACTAGCGGCACCGGGGAGCTGTTTTTT. Looking up the rest from reference TRBV5-5 and TRBJ2-2 gives the full variable domain: DAGVTQSPTHLIKTRGQQVTLRCSPISGHKSVSWYQQVLGQGPQFIFQYYEKEERGRGNFPDRFSARQFPNYSSELNVNALLLGDSALYLCASSLAGTSGTGELFFGEGSRLTVL.

The chain carries TRBV28 and TRBJ2-2; 7 bases agree with TRBD1. The V gene's germline CDR1 is MDHEN and CDR2 SYDVKM. J was trimmed by 1 base and V by 6 bases; bases with no gene match: 2. The CDR3 loop spans 14 amino acids. The CDR3 spells CASSRTGNTGELFF. DNA of the CDR3: TGTGCCAGCAGCCGGACAGGGAACACCGGGGAGCTGTTTTTT.

This clone was seen more than once but under ten times. This sequence joins TRBV30 and TRBJ2-7; 9 nucleotides line up with TRBD2. Trimming took 1 base from V and 4 from J; bases not matched to a gene: 11. CDR1 GTSNPN and CDR2 SVGIG come from the germline V gene (reference sequence). This CDR3 is 16 amino acids long. Here the CDR3 reads CAWSAWTWRGGYEQYF. As DNA, the CDR3 is TGTGCCTGGAGTGCCTGGACGTGGCGGGGGGGATACGAGCAGTACTTC. The complete variable domain, with remaining parts taken from reference TRBV30 and TRBJ2-7, reads SQTIHQWPATLVQPVGSPLSLECTVEGTSNPNLYWYRQAAGRGLQLLFYSVGIGQISSEVPQNLSASRPQDRQFILSSKKLLLSDSGFYLCAWSAWTWRGGYEQYFGPGTRLTVT.

The V and J genes are TRBV15 and TRBJ1-6, with TRBD1 matching 8 bases. The CDR3 totals 15 residues. Germline CDR1 and CDR2: LNHNV and YYDKDF (reference sequence). With V trimmed by 3 bases and J by 5 bases, 3 bases remained unmatched. The CDR3 DNA is TGTGCCACCAGCAGCTTACAGGGGGATAATTCACCCCTCCACTTT. Its protein product is CATSSLQGDNSPLHF. Full variable domain (rest looked up from reference TRBV15 and TRBJ1-6): DAMVIQNPRYQVTQFGKPVTLSCSQTLNHNVMYWYQQKSSQAPKLLFHYYDKDFNNEADTPDNFQSRRPNTSFCFLDIRSPGLGDTAMYLCATSSLQGDNSPLHFGNGTRLTVT.

The chain has TRBV7-9 and TRBJ1-6; no reliable D call. Deletions cut 1 base from V and 6 bases from J, with 7 bases between. The CDR3 spans 14 residues. The germline CDR1 and CDR2 sequences are SEHNR and FQNEAQ (reference sequence). The CDR3 reads CASSLGQSNSPLHF. CDR3 in DNA: TGTGCCAGCAGCTTAGGGCAGTCTAATTCACCCCTCCACTTT.

In its sample, this clone was seen a few times. The V call is TRBV18, the J call TRBJ1-5, with unresolved D. This CDR3 has 16 amino acids. Germline loops: CDR1 KGHSH, CDR2 LQKENI. V dropped 3 bases and J dropped 4 bases, with 16 bases sitting between them. CDR3 in DNA: TGTGCCAGCTCACCGCCCGGACCGATCGGGAATCAGCCCCAGCATTTT. Its protein product is CASSPPGPIGNQPQHF.

The rearrangement links TRBV23-1 to TRBJ1-6; D may be TRBD1 (5 bases). TRBV23-1 is an ORF, with its function uncertain. CDR3 size: 19 residues. V was pared by 3 bases and J by 0 bases, with 18 bases between. In DNA, the CDR3 is TGCGCCAGCAGTCACAGAAAGGGGCCTTCTTCCTCCTATAATTCACCCCTCCACTTT. It codes for CASSHRKGPSSSYNSPLHF.

This clone has at least ten counts. The chain couples TRBV6-5 to TRBJ1-2, with D unresolved. Germline CDR1 is MNHEY and CDR2 is SVGAGI. V was pared by 6 bases and J by 7 bases, with 15 bases between. The length of the CDR3 is 13 residues. In nucleotides, the CDR3 is TGTGCCAGCAGAGATTCAAACGTACGTGGCTACACCTTC. Residues: CASRDSNVRGYTF.

The chain carries TRBV19 and TRBJ2-3; D is undetermined. Germline-derived CDR1 and CDR2 are LNHDA and SQIVND (reference sequence). The CDR3 has 14 amino acids. V was shortened by 1 base and J by 3 bases, with 8 bases between the two germline ends. CDR3 sequence (DNA): TGTGCCAGTAGTATAGGGTCCGAGACAGATACGCAGTATTTT. Translating gives CASSIGSETDTQYF.

This chain uses TRBV6-1 with TRBJ1-6; no clear D gene. This CDR3 region has 17 residues. Trimming removed 0 bases at V and 3 bases at J, with 12 bases between. Germline loops: CDR1 MNHNS, CDR2 SASEGT. Here the CDR3 reads CASSEAPGGNYNSPLHF. The DNA of the CDR3 is TGTGCCAGCAGTGAAGCTCCGGGAGGGAACTATAATTCACCCCTCCACTTT.

This chain connects TRBV19 to TRBJ2-6; D is perhaps TRBD1 (6 bases). Germline CDR1 and CDR2: LNHDA and SQIVND (reference sequence). V dropped 6 bases and J dropped 0 bases, with 12 bases sitting between them. CDR3 length: 16 amino acids. The CDR3 bases are TGTGCCAGTAGATTGGGACACCCCTCTGGGGCCAACGTCCTGACTTTC. This gives the protein CASRLGHPSGANVLTF.

The CDR3 region has the DNA TGTGCCAGTAGTTGGACAGAGGGGGGCTACACCTTC. Encoded protein: CASSWTEGGYTF. This chain connects TRBV19 to TRBJ1-2; perhaps TRBD1 as D (6 bases). Germline lookup yields CDR1 LNHDA and CDR2 SQIVND (reference sequence). V was pared by 5 bases and J by 8 bases, with 12 bases between. The CDR3 consists of 12 residues.

This rearrangement joins TRBV2 to TRBJ2-3; 14 bases agree with TRBD2. With 5 bases clipped from V and 6 bases from J, the junction kept 1 base outside the gene matches. The CDR3 spans 14 residues. In germline, CDR1 is SNHLY, CDR2 FYNNEI. In DNA form, the CDR3 reads TGTGCCAGCAGTAGACTAGCGGGGGGGGATACGCAGTATTTT. It specifies CASSRLAGGDTQYF.

The V and J genes are TRBV21-1 and TRBJ1-2. TRBV21-1 is a known pseudogene. The CDR3 totals 14 residues. The CDR3 spells CASSKEEARLGYTF. In nucleotides, the CDR3 is TGTGCCAGCAGCAAAGAAGAAGCCCGACTGGGATACACCTTC.

The chain carries TRBV11-2 and TRBJ1-5; D unresolved. Trimming took off 2 bases at V and 4 bases at J, with 12 bases between the two ends. The V gene's germline CDR1 is SGHAT and CDR2 FQNNGV. CDR3 length: 15 residues. The CDR3 region has the DNA TGTGCCAGCAGCTTACGTGGGAGGGAGAATCAGCCCCAGCATTTT. This translates into CASSLRGRENQPQHF.

The CDR3 nucleotides read TGTGCCAGCAGCTCGGGACTTGTGACAGATACGCAGTATTTT. Encoded protein: CASSSGLVTDTQYF. V and J are TRBV5-6 and TRBJ2-3; a weak D match, TRBD2 (6 bases). Germline V gene data show CDR1 as SGHDT and CDR2 as YYEEEE. Trimming pared 3 bases from V and 3 bases from J, leaving 11 bases between. This CDR3 has 14 residues.

The rearrangement joins TRBV5-1 to TRBJ1-4; D gene unclear. The CDR3 length is 16 residues. Looked up from germline, CDR1 is SGHRS and CDR2 is YFSETQ. Between the trimmed V and J ends, which lost 5 bases and 0 bases, there was a span of 14 bases. CDR3 nucleotides: TGCGCCAGCAGACCTCACCTCGGGACAACTAATGAAAAACTGTTTTTT. This gives the protein CASRPHLGTTNEKLFF.

This clone is a singleton in its sample. The CDR3 DNA reads as TGTGCCAGCAGTTACTCACCCTATACCGGGACACTCTCCTACGAGCAGTACTTC. This codes for CASSYSPYTGTLSYEQYF. The V call is TRBV6-7, the J call TRBJ2-7, with a weak D call TRBD1 (6 bases). TRBV6-7 has ORF status, its function being uncertain. The CDR3 consists of 18 residues. V gave up 0 bases and J gave up 0 bases, with 18 bases separating them.

This clone is a singleton in its sample. The V call is TRBV9, the J call TRBJ1-3; 7 bases align to TRBD1. CDR3 length: 16 amino acids. Germline CDR1 SGDLS, CDR2 YYNGEE. The V and J ends lost 5 bases and 4 bases, in that order; junction bases with no gene match: 12. DNA of the CDR3: TGTGCCAGCAGTCAGGGGGTAACAGGGAGGGGAAACACCATATATTTT. Translated: CASSQGVTGRGNTIYF.

CDR3 DNA sequence: TGTGCCAGCAGCCCCTCACCAAACCTTAATGAAAAACTGTTTTTT. This gives the protein CASSPSPNLNEKLFF. V is TRBV7-2 and J is TRBJ1-4; D is unresolved. Germline CDR1 SGHTA, CDR2 FQGNSA. CDR3 length: 15 residues. V shed 5 bases and J shed 4 bases, with 14 bases lying between them.

V and J are TRBV7-9 and TRBJ1-6, with TRBD1 matching over 9 bases. Germline V gene sequence: CDR1 SEHNR, CDR2 FQNEAQ (reference sequence). The length of the CDR3 is 16 residues. With V trimmed by 6 bases and J by 8 bases, 11 bases remained unmatched. CDR3 sequence reads: CASRRSTGGLDSPLHF. The DNA for the CDR3 is TGTGCCAGCAGACGCAGTACAGGGGGCTTGGATTCACCCCTCCACTTT.

V usage is TRBV5-6 and J usage is TRBJ1-6; TRBD1 matches 9 bases. The CDR3 sequence is 14 residues long. Germline V gene data show CDR1 as SGHDT and CDR2 as YYEEEE. V trimming: 7 bases; J trimming: 8 bases; junction bases outside the gene matches: 7. The CDR3 nucleotides are TGTGCCAGCGCCCCCGACAGGGGGTATTCACCCCTCCACTTT. Protein sequence: CASAPDRGYSPLHF.

This clone showed up just a few times. The chain uses TRBV4-1 and TRBJ1-5; D is uncertain. Germline-derived CDR1 and CDR2 are MGHRA and YSYEKL. Trimming pared 0 bases from V and 0 bases from J, leaving 15 bases between. CDR3 length equals 18 residues. The CDR3: CASSQDPSHFNSNQPQHF. In DNA form, the CDR3 reads TGCGCCAGCAGCCAAGATCCATCACATTTCAATAGCAATCAGCCCCAGCATTTT.

The chain combines TRBV27 with TRBJ2-1; a possible D gene is TRBD2 (5 bases). Germline CDR1 is MNHEY and CDR2 is SMNVEV (reference sequence). This CDR3 region has 16 residues. Trimming left V 7 bases short and J 5 bases short, with 21 bases between. CDR3 sequence: CASTKLGPYLDNEQFF. In DNA form, the CDR3 reads TGTGCCAGCACCAAACTAGGGCCCTACCTCGACAATGAGCAGTTCTTC.

This chain links TRBV5-5 with TRBJ1-5; D call uncertain. The CDR3 runs to 14 residues. In germline, CDR1 is SGHKS, CDR2 YYEKEE (reference sequence). V was shortened by 1 base and J by 1 base, with 6 bases between the two germline ends. The CDR3 spells CASSLLSSNQPQHF. The DNA for the CDR3 is TGTGCCAGCAGCTTGTTGTCCAGCAATCAGCCCCAGCATTTT.

The V and J genes are TRBV7-8 and TRBJ2-7; D possibly corresponds to TRBD1 (6 bases). Trimming took 3 bases from V and 2 from J, leaving 8 bases between them. The germline gives CDR1 SGHVS, CDR2 FQNEAQ. CDR3 length: 13 amino acids. In DNA form, the CDR3 reads TGTGCCAGCAGCTTCCAGGGGACCTACGAGCAGTACTTC. Translated: CASSFQGTYEQYF.